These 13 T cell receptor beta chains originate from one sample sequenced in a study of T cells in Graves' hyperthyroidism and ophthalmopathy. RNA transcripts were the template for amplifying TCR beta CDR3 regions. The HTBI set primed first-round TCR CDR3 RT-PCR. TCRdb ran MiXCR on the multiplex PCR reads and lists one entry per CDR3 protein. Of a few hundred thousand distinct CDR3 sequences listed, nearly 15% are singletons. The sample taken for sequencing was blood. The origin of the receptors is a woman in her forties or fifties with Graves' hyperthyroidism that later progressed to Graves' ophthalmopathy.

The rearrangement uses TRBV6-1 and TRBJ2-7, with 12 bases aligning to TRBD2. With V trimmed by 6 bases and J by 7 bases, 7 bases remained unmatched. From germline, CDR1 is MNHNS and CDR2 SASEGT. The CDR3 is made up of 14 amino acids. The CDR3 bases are TGTGCCAGCAGAAATGGACTAGCGGGGCAGGAGCAGTACTTC. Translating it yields CASRNGLAGQEQYF.

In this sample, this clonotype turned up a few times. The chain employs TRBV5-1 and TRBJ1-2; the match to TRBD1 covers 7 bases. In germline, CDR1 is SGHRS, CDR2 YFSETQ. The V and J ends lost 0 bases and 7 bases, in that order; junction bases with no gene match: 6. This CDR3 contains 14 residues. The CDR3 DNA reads TGCGCCAGCAGCTTGGACCCAGGGGGGACTGGCTACACCTTC. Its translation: CASSLDPGGTGYTF.

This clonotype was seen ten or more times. This CDR3 reads CASSPGLAADTQYF. The CDR3 DNA sequence: TGTGCCAGCAGCCCGGGACTAGCAGCAGATACGCAGTATTTT. The chain links TRBV7-3 to TRBJ2-3; 9 bases are shared with TRBD2. This CDR3 is 14 amino acids long. The V segment lost 5 bases and the J segment 4 bases; nucleotides outside the gene matches: 4. CDR1 is SGHTA and CDR2 is FQGTGA in the germline V gene.

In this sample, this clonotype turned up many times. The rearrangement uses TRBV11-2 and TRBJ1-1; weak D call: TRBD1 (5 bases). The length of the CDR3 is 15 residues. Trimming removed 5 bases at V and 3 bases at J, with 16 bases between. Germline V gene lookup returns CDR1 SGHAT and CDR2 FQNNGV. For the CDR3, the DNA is TGTGCCAGCAGCCTGGGGGAGGTTTTTGACACTGAAGCTTTCTTT. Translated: CASSLGEVFDTEAFF.

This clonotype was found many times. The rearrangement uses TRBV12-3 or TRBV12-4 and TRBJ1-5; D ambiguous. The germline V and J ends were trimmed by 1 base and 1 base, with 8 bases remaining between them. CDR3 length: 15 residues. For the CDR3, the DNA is TGTGCCAGCAGTTTAGGGCTGAGGAGCAATCAGCCCCAGCATTTT. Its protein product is CASSLGLRSNQPQHF.

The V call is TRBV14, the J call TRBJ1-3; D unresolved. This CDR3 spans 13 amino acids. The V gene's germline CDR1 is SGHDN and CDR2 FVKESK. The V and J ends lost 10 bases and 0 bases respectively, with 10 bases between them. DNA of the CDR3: TGTGCCACCAGGAGATCCTCTGGAAACACCATATATTTT. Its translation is CATRRSSGNTIYF. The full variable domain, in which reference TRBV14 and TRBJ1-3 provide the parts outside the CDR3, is EAGVTQFPSHSVIEKGQTVTLRCDPISGHDNLYWYRRVMGKEIKFLLHFVKESKQDESGMPNNRFLAERTGGTYSTLKVQPAELEDSGVYFCATRRSSGNTIYFGEGSWLTVV.

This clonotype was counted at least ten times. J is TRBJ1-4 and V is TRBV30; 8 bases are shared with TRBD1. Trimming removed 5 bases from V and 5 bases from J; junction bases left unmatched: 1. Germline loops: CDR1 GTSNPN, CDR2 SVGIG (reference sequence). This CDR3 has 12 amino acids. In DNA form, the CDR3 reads TGTGCCTGGGCAGGGGGCAATGAAAAACTGTTTTTT. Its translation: CAWAGGNEKLFF.

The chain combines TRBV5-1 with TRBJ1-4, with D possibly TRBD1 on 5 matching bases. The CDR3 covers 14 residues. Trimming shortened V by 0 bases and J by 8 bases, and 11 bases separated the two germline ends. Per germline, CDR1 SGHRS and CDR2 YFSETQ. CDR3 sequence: CASSLDQGEEKLFF. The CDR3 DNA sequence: TGCGCCAGCAGCTTGGATCAGGGTGAGGAAAAACTGTTTTTT.

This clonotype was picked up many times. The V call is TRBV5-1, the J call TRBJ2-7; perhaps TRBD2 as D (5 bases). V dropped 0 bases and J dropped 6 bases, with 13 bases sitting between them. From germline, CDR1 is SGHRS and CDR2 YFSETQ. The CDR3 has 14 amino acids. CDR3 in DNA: TGCGCCAGCAGCTTGGGACTGGGAGACCGCGAGCAGTACTTC. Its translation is CASSLGLGDREQYF.

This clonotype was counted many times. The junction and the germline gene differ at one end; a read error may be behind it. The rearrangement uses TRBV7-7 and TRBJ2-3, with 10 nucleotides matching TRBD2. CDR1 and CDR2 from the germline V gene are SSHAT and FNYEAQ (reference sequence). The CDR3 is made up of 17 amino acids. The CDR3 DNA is TGTGCTAGCAGCTTAGGAAGCGGGAGGGGTTTCACAGATACGCAGTATTTT. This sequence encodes CASSLGSGRGFTDTQYF.

DNA for the CDR3: TGCAGTGCTATCGCGGGACTAGCGGATAGCACAGATACGCAGTATTTT. As protein: CSAIAGLADSTDTQYF. J is TRBJ2-3 and V is TRBV20-1; the match to TRBD2 covers 11 bases. V gave up 4 bases and J gave up 0 bases; unmatched junction bases: 6. Germline V CDR1 and CDR2: DFQATT, SNEGSKA (reference sequence). This CDR3 region has 16 residues.

The CDR3 protein is CASSPSEGSYYEQYF. The DNA of the CDR3 is TGTGCCAGCAGTCCCTCCGAGGGCTCCTACTACGAGCAGTACTTC. V and J are TRBV9 and TRBJ2-7, with D possibly matching TRBD2 (5 bases). V was pared by 5 bases and J by 3 bases, with 18 bases between. Germline values: CDR1 SGDLS, CDR2 YYNGEE. CDR3 length: 15 residues. The whole variable domain, filled in from reference TRBV9 and TRBJ2-7, reads DSGVTQTPKHLITATGQRVTLRCSPRSGDLSVYWYQQSLDQGLQFLIQYYNGEERAKGNILERFSAQQFPDLHSELNLSSLELGDSALYFCASSPSEGSYYEQYFGPGTRLTVT.

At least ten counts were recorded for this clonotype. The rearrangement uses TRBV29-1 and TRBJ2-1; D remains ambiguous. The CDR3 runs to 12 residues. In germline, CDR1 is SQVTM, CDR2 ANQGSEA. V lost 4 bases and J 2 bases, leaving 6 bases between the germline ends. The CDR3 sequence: CSVVITYNEQFF. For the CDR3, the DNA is TGCAGCGTTGTTATCACCTACAATGAGCAGTTCTTC.